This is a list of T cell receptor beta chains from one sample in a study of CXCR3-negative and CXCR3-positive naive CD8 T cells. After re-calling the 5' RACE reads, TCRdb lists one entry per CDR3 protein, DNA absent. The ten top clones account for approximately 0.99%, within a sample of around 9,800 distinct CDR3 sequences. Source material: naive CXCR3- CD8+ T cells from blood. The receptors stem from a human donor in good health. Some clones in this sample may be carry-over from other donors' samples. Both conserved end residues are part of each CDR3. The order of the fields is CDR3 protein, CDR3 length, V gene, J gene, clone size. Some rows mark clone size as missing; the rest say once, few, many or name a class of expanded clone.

CDR3 protein: CASSTPTGEAFF
CDR3 length: 12
V gene: TRBV13
J gene: TRBJ1-1
clone size: -

CDR3 protein: CASFQDGSPTGELFF
CDR3 length: 15
V gene: TRBV5-8
J gene: TRBJ2-2
clone size: medium-sized

CDR3 protein: CASSLVSGGGTEAFF
CDR3 length: 15
V gene: TRBV27
J gene: TRBJ1-1
clone size: -

CDR3 protein: CASRPAGLGDTQYF
CDR3 length: 14
V gene: TRBV11-2
J gene: TRBJ2-3
clone size: -

CDR3 protein: CATQNRALRPYGYTF
CDR3 length: 15
V gene: TRBV28
J gene: TRBJ1-2
clone size: medium-sized

CDR3 protein: CASIGGAPNTGELFF
CDR3 length: 15
V gene: TRBV2
J gene: TRBJ2-2
clone size: -

CDR3 protein: CARSTDSTDTQYF
CDR3 length: 13
V gene: TRBV30
J gene: TRBJ2-3
clone size: medium-sized

CDR3 protein: CASSLEASGRDEQFF
CDR3 length: 15
V gene: TRBV5-1
J gene: TRBJ2-1
clone size: -

CDR3 protein: CASSLSRDFTEAFF
CDR3 length: 14
V gene: TRBV27
J gene: TRBJ1-1
clone size: medium-sized

CDR3 protein: CASSMEGSTRSFF
CDR3 length: 13
V gene: TRBV19
J gene: TRBJ1-1
clone size: medium-sized

CDR3 protein: CASSHDYGEQFF
CDR3 length: 12
V gene: TRBV3-1
J gene: TRBJ2-1
clone size: -

CDR3 protein: CASSQEGGTVSYEQYF
CDR3 length: 16
V gene: TRBV4-1
J gene: TRBJ2-7
clone size: -

CDR3 protein: CASSNTPISNEQFF
CDR3 length: 14
V gene: TRBV19
J gene: TRBJ2-1
clone size: -

CDR3 protein: CASSHTKYEQYF
CDR3 length: 12
V gene: TRBV4-1
J gene: TRBJ2-7
clone size: -

CDR3 protein: CSVGTGLTMNTEAFF
CDR3 length: 15
V gene: TRBV29-1
J gene: TRBJ1-1
clone size: -

CDR3 protein: CASSALTGASTDTQYF
CDR3 length: 16
V gene: TRBV11-2
J gene: TRBJ2-3
clone size: -

CDR3 protein: CASRRLGGGDEKLFF
CDR3 length: 15
V gene: TRBV27
J gene: TRBJ1-4
clone size: medium-sized

CDR3 protein: CSVVRQNSYNEQFF
CDR3 length: 14
V gene: TRBV29-1
J gene: TRBJ2-1
clone size: -

CDR3 protein: CASRTHGESFF
CDR3 length: 11
V gene: TRBV12-3/TRBV12-4
J gene: TRBJ1-1
clone size: -

CDR3 protein: CASSFSGTSAYEQYF
CDR3 length: 15
V gene: TRBV27
J gene: TRBJ2-7
clone size: medium-sized

CDR3 protein: CASSSLAGRVAQQYF
CDR3 length: 15
V gene: TRBV11-1
J gene: TRBJ2-7
clone size: -

CDR3 protein: CSARDRLSYEQYF
CDR3 length: 13
V gene: TRBV20-1
J gene: TRBJ2-7
clone size: -

CDR3 protein: CARSSGLNTEAFF
CDR3 length: 13
V gene: TRBV5-6
J gene: TRBJ1-1
clone size: -

CDR3 protein: CASSHQSYNEQFF
CDR3 length: 13
V gene: TRBV4-2
J gene: TRBJ2-1
clone size: -

CDR3 protein: CASRTQGEAFF
CDR3 length: 11
V gene: TRBV12-3/TRBV12-4
J gene: TRBJ1-1
clone size: -

CDR3 protein: CASSLNREDNQPQHF
CDR3 length: 15
V gene: TRBV28
J gene: TRBJ1-5
clone size: -

CDR3 protein: CASTDGGAGNTEAFF
CDR3 length: 15
V gene: TRBV12-3/TRBV12-4
J gene: TRBJ1-1
clone size: medium-sized

CDR3 protein: CASSYGTSGYNEQFF
CDR3 length: 15
V gene: TRBV6-2/TRBV6-3
J gene: TRBJ2-1
clone size: -

CDR3 protein: CASSQGQPLVDF
CDR3 length: 12
V gene: TRBV11-2
J gene: TRBJ2-4
clone size: -

CDR3 protein: CASRPKTGWTTEAFF
CDR3 length: 15
V gene: TRBV19
J gene: TRBJ1-1
clone size: -

CDR3 protein: CSAILADYNEQFF
CDR3 length: 13
V gene: TRBV20-1
J gene: TRBJ2-1
clone size: -

CDR3 protein: CASSSGLAAYEQYF
CDR3 length: 14
V gene: TRBV27
J gene: TRBJ2-7
clone size: medium-sized

CDR3 protein: CASSVGTVSTDTQYF
CDR3 length: 15
V gene: TRBV9
J gene: TRBJ2-3
clone size: medium-sized

CDR3 protein: CASSTDPGVVQNEQFF
CDR3 length: 16
V gene: TRBV2
J gene: TRBJ2-1
clone size: medium-sized

CDR3 protein: CASRGEHGEAFF
CDR3 length: 12
V gene: TRBV5-1
J gene: TRBJ1-1
clone size: medium-sized

CDR3 protein: CASSPPPGQISSEQYF
CDR3 length: 16
V gene: TRBV12-3/TRBV12-4
J gene: TRBJ2-7
clone size: -

CDR3 protein: CASSQNTGELFF
CDR3 length: 12
V gene: TRBV4-3
J gene: TRBJ2-2
clone size: -

CDR3 protein: CSVAEGQRAFF
CDR3 length: 11
V gene: TRBV29-1
J gene: TRBJ1-1
clone size: medium-sized

CDR3 protein: CAIRGDRGQVTDTQYF
CDR3 length: 16
V gene: TRBV10-3
J gene: TRBJ2-3
clone size: medium-sized

CDR3 protein: CSAQPVGAQETQYF
CDR3 length: 14
V gene: TRBV29-1
J gene: TRBJ2-5
clone size: medium-sized

CDR3 protein: CASSPVTGKGAYEQYF
CDR3 length: 16
V gene: TRBV3-1
J gene: TRBJ2-7
clone size: -

CDR3 protein: CASSQDQQPPVETQYF
CDR3 length: 16
V gene: TRBV4-1
J gene: TRBJ2-5
clone size: -

CDR3 protein: CSPRGRGDGGELFF
CDR3 length: 14
V gene: TRBV20-1
J gene: TRBJ2-2
clone size: medium-sized

CDR3 protein: CASSTIVNTGELFF
CDR3 length: 14
V gene: TRBV6-2/TRBV6-3
J gene: TRBJ2-2
clone size: medium-sized

CDR3 protein: CASSWGRENEKLFF
CDR3 length: 14
V gene: TRBV6-2/TRBV6-3
J gene: TRBJ1-4
clone size: -

CDR3 protein: CASSVSPTNQPQHF
CDR3 length: 14
V gene: TRBV2
J gene: TRBJ1-5
clone size: -

CDR3 protein: CASSNGSRNYSNQPQHF
CDR3 length: 17
V gene: TRBV21-1
J gene: TRBJ1-5
clone size: -

CDR3 protein: CASSTLQGSANEKLFF
CDR3 length: 16
V gene: TRBV27
J gene: TRBJ1-4
clone size: medium-sized

CDR3 protein: CAISRDRVETQYF
CDR3 length: 13
V gene: TRBV10-3
J gene: TRBJ2-5
clone size: medium-sized

CDR3 protein: CASTPSGRGTEAFF
CDR3 length: 14
V gene: TRBV7-9
J gene: TRBJ1-1
clone size: -